The clone carrying this TCR beta chain was observed at least ten times. RNA transcripts yielded amplified TCR beta CDR3 regions. First-round RT-PCR employed HTBI primers, with a second-round multiplex PCR after it. TCRdb ran MiXCR on the multiplex PCR reads and lists one entry per CDR3 protein. The sample records 300,000 or so distinct CDR3 sequences, roughly a sixth being singletons. The sample belongs to a study of Graves' ophthalmopathy and Graves' hyperthyroidism. From germline, CDR1 is LNHDA and CDR2 SQIVND (reference sequence). Trimming removed 5 bases from V and 2 bases from J; junction bases left unmatched: 7. The CDR3 has 15 residues.

The chain has TRBV19 and TRBJ1-1, with 8 bases lining up with TRBD1. The clonotype originates from an adult man with Graves' ophthalmopathy. Sample: peripheral blood. The CDR3 nucleotides read TGTGCCAGTAGTGTCCAGGGGGCTGACAACACTGAAGCTTTCTTT. This gives the protein CASSVQGADNTEAFF.